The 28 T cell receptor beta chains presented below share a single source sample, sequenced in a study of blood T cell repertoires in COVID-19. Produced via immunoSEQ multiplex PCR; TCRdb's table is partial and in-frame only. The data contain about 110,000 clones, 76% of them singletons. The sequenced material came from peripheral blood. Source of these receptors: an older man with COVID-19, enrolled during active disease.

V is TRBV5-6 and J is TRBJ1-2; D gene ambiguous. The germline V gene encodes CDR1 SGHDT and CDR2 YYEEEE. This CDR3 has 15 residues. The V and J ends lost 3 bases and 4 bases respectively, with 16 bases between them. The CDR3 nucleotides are TGTGCCAGCAGCTCCCAACATTTCATATCCTATGGCTACACCTTC. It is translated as CASSSQHFISYGYTF.

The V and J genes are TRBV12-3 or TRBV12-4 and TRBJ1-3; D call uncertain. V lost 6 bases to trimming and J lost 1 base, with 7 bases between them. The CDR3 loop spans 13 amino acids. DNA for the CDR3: TGTGCCAGCAGCCTCCCGTCTGGAAACACCATATATTTT. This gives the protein CASSLPSGNTIYF.

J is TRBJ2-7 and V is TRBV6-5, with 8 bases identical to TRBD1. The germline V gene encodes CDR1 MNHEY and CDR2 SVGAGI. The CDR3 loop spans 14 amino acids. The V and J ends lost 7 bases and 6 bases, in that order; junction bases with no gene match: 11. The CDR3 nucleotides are TGTGCCAGCACCCTATCTGGACAGGGCGGCGAGCAGTACTTC. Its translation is CASTLSGQGGEQYF.

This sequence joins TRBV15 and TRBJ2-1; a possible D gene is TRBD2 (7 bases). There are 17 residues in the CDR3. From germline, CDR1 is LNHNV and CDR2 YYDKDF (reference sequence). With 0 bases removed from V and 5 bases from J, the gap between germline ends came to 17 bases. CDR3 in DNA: TGTGCCACCAGCAGAGATTACGGGGGGCGGAGCCACAATGAGCAGTTCTTC. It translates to CATSRDYGGRSHNEQFF.

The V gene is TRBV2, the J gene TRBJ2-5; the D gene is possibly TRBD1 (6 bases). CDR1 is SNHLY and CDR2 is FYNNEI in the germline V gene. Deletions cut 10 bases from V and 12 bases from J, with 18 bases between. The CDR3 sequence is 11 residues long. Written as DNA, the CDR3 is TGTGCCACCTCCTGGGGGCAGGTCAAGTACTTC. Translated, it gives CATSWGQVKYF.

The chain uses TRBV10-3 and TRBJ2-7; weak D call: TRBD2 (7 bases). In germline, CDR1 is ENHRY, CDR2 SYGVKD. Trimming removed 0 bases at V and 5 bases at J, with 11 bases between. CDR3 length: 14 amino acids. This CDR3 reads CAISESGGADEQYF. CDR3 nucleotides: TGTGCCATCAGTGAGTCGGGGGGGGCTGACGAGCAGTACTTC.

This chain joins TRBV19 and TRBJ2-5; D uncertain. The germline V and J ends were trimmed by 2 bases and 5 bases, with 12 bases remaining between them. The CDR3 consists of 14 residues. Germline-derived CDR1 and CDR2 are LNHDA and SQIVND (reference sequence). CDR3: CASSITLVRETQYF. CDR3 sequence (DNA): TGTGCCAGTAGTATAACCTTGGTCCGGGAGACCCAGTACTTC.

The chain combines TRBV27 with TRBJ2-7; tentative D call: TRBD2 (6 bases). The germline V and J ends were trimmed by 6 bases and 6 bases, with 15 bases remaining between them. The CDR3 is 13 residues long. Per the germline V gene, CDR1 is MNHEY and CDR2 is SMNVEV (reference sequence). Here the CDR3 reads CASRFFGGGEQYF. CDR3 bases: TGTGCCAGCAGGTTTTTCGGGGGTGGCGAGCAGTACTTC.

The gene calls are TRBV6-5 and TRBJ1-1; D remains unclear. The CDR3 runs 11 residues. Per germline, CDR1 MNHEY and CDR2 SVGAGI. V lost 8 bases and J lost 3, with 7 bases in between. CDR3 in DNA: TGTGCCAGCCGGTCGTACACTGAAGCTTTCTTT. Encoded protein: CASRSYTEAFF.

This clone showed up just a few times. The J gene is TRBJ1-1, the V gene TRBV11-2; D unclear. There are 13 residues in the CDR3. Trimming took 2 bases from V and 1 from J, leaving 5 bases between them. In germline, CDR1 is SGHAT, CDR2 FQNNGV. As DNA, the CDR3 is TGTGCCAGCAGCTTATCAGGGAACACTGAAGCTTTCTTT. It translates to CASSLSGNTEAFF.

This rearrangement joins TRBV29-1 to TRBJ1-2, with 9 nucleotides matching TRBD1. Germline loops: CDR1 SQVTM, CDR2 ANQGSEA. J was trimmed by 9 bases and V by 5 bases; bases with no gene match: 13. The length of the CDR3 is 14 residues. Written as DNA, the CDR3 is TGCAGCGTTCCCATCACAGGGGGCGAAGCCCGCTACACCTTC. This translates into CSVPITGGEARYTF.

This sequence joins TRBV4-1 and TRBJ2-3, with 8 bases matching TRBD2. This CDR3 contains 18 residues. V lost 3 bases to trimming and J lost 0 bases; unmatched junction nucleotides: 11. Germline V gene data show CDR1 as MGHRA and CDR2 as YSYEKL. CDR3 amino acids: CASSQPAGSGASTDTQYF. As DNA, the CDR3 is TGCGCCAGCAGCCAGCCCGCTGGTAGCGGGGCTAGCACAGATACGCAGTATTTT.

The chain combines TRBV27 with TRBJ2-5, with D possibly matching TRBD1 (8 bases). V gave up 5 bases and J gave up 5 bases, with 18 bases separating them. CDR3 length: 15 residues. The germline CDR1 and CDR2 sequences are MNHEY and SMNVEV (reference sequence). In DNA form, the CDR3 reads TGTGCCAGCAGTCCGGACAGGGAGGGTTGGGAGACCCAGTACTTC. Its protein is CASSPDREGWETQYF.

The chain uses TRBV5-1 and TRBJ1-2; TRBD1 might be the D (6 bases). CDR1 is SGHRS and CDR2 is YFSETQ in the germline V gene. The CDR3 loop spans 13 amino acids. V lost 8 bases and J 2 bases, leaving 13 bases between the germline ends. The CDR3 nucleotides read TGCGCCAGTAAGCTACAGGGCAACTATGGCTACACCTTC. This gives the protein CASKLQGNYGYTF.

CDR3 nucleotides: TGTGCCAGCAGCTTAGCCCTAGCGGAGGCAGATACGCAGTATTTT. It codes for CASSLALAEADTQYF. The V call is TRBV7-2, the J call TRBJ2-3, with 7 bases fitting TRBD2. V lost 0 bases to trimming and J lost 4 bases; unmatched junction nucleotides: 4. The CDR3 is 15 amino acids. The germline V gene encodes CDR1 SGHTA and CDR2 FQGNSA.

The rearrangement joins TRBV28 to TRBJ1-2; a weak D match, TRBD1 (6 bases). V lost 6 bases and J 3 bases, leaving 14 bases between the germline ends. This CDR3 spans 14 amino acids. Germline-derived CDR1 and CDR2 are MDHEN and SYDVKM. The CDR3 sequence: CASRMPGVYYGYTF. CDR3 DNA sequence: TGTGCCAGCAGAATGCCAGGGGTGTACTATGGCTACACCTTC.

CDR3 DNA: TGTGCCAGCAGTTACTCTACGGGGGGGCCTGCCTATGGCTACACCTTC. Protein product: CASSYSTGGPAYGYTF. V usage is TRBV6-5 and J usage is TRBJ1-2; D might be TRBD1 (6 bases). The V end was cut by 0 bases, the J end by 4 bases, with 15 bases between. The CDR3 runs 16 residues. Germline CDR1 and CDR2: MNHEY and SVGAGI.

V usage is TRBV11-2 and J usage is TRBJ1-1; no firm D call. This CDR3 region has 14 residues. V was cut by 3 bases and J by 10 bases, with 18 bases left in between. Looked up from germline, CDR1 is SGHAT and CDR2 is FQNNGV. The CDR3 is CASSLEGLRRVAFF. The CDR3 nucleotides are TGTGCCAGCAGCTTGGAGGGATTGAGGAGGGTAGCTTTCTTT.

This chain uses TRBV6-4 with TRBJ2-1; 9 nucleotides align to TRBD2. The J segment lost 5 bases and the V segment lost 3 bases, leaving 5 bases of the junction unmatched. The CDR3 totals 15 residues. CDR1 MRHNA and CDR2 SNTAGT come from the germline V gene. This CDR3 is CASSESSGVHNEQFF. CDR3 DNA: TGTGCCAGCAGTGAGTCTAGCGGGGTACACAATGAGCAGTTCTTC.

The CDR3 region has the DNA TGTGCCAGCAGCCCAGACCGACAGGGTGGCGCAGCTTTCTTT. Amino acids: CASSPDRQGGAAFF. J is TRBJ1-1 and V is TRBV7-2; 7 positions agree with TRBD1. With 5 bases clipped from V and 10 bases from J, the junction kept 13 bases outside the gene matches. Per the germline V gene, CDR1 is SGHTA and CDR2 is FQGNSA. The CDR3 sequence is 14 residues long.

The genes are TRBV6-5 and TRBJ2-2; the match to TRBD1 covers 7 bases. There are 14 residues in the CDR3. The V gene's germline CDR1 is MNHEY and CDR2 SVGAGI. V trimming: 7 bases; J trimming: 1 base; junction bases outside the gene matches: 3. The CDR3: CASKRTGNTGELFF. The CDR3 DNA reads TGTGCCAGCAAAAGGACAGGGAACACCGGGGAGCTGTTTTTT.

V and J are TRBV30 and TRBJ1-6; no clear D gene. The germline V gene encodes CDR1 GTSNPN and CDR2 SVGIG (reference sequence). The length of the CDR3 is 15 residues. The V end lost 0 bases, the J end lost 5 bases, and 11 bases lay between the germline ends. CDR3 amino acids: CAWSVVLTDNSPLHF. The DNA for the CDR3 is TGTGCCTGGAGTGTAGTCCTAACAGATAATTCACCCCTCCACTTT. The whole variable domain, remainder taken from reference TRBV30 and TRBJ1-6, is SQTIHQWPATLVQPVGSPLSLECTVEGTSNPNLYWYRQAAGRGLQLLFYSVGIGQISSEVPQNLSASRPQDRQFILSSKKLLLSDSGFYLCAWSVVLTDNSPLHFGNGTRLTVT.

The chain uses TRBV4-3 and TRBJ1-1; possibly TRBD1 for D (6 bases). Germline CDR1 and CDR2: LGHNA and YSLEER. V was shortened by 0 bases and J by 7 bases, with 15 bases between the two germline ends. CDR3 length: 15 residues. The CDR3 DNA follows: TGCGCCAGCAGCCAAGATCATTTGGGGGCAAGTGAAGCTTTCTTT. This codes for CASSQDHLGASEAFF.

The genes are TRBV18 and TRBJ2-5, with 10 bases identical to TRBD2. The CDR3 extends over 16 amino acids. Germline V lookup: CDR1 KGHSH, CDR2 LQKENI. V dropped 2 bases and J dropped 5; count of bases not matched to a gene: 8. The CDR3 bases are TGTGCCAGCTCACCAAGAGCGGGAGGGCCGGATGAGACCCAGTACTTC. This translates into CASSPRAGGPDETQYF.

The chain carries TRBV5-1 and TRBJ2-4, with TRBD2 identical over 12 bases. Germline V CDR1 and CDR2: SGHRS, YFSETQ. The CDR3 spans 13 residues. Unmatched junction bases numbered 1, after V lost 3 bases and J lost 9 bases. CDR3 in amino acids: CASSSSGRGIQYF. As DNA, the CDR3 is TGCGCCAGCAGCTCTAGCGGGAGGGGCATTCAGTACTTC.

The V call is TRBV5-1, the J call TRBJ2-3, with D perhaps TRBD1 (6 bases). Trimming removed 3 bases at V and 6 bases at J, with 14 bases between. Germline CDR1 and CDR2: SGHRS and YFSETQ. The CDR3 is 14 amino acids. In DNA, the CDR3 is TGCGCCAGCAGCTCGGACAGCCCGGGGGATACGCAGTATTTT. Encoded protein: CASSSDSPGDTQYF. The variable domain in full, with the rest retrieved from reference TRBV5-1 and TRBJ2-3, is KAGVTQTPRYLIKTRGQQVTLSCSPISGHRSVSWYQQTPGQGLQFLFEYFSETQRNKGNFPGRFSGRQFSNSRSEMNVSTLELGDSALYLCASSSDSPGDTQYFGPGTRLTVL.

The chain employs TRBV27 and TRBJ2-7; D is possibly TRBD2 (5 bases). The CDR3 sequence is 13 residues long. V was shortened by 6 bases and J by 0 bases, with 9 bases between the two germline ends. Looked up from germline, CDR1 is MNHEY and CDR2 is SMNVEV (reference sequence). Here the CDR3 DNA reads TGTGCCAGCAGGGCGGGCTACTCCTACGAGCAGTACTTC. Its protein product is CASRAGYSYEQYF.

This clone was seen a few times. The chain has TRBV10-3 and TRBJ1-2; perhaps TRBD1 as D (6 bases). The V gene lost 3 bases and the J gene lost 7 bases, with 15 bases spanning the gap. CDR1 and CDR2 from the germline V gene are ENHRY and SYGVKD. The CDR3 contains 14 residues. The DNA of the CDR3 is TGTGCCATCAGTGACGCGGGGGCGCGAACTGGCTACACCTTC. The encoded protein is CAISDAGARTGYTF.